One sample yielded the 10 T cell receptor beta chains listed below, sequenced in a study of cytotoxic CD8 clonotypes in ibrutinib-treated CLL. Measured with immunoSEQ multiplex PCR; TCRdb has only the in-frame clones, and not every one. The sample shows almost 250,000 clones, roughly 74% of them seen only once. Sequenced here: PBMCs, sampled after 24 months of ibrutinib treatment. The receptors derive from a human donor with chronic lymphocytic leukemia.

V is TRBV7-2 and J is TRBJ2-1, with a possible D match to TRBD2 (5 bases). V dropped 1 base and J dropped 7 bases, with 11 bases sitting between them. The germline gives CDR1 SGHTA, CDR2 FQGNSA. This CDR3 spans 14 amino acids. CDR3 amino acids: CASSLGGLRNEQFF. The CDR3 bases are TGTGCCAGCAGCTTAGGAGGGTTGAGGAATGAGCAGTTCTTC. Full variable domain (remainder filled in from reference TRBV7-2 and TRBJ2-1): GAGVSQSPSNKVTEKGKDVELRCDPISGHTALYWYRQSLGQGLEFLIYFQGNSAPDKSGLPSDRFSAERTGGSVSTLTIQRTQQEDSAVYLCASSLGGLRNEQFFGPGTRLTVL.

V and J are TRBV28 and TRBJ2-5; 7 bases line up with TRBD2. Germline lookup yields CDR1 MDHEN and CDR2 SYDVKM. J lost 5 bases, V lost 4 bases, and 10 bases had no gene match. The CDR3 has 15 amino acids. CDR3 nucleotides: TGTGCCAGCAGTTATCGAGGGAGGGTCTGGGAGACCCAGTACTTC. Translated: CASSYRGRVWETQYF.

V is TRBV7-3 and J is TRBJ2-7, with 11 bases aligning to TRBD1. The CDR3 is 16 residues long. CDR1 and CDR2 from the germline V gene are SGHTA and FQGTGA. The J segment lost 6 bases and the V segment lost 3 bases, leaving 10 bases of the junction unmatched. Written as DNA, the CDR3 is TGTGCCAGCAGCTTGGATCAGCCGGGACAGGGGGGCGAGCAGTACTTC. Translation: CASSLDQPGQGGEQYF.

The chain joins TRBV29-1 to TRBJ2-1; the D call may be TRBD1 or TRBD2 (5 bases each). Looked up from germline, CDR1 is SQVTM and CDR2 is ANQGSEA. This CDR3 has 13 residues. V lost 7 bases, J lost 0 bases, and 10 bases lay in between. CDR3 sequence reads: CSGGTGSYNEQFF. The CDR3 coding sequence is TGCAGCGGGGGGACCGGCTCCTACAATGAGCAGTTCTTC.

The V gene is TRBV10-1, the J gene TRBJ2-7; tentative D call: TRBD2 (5 bases). The V gene's germline CDR1 is WNHNN and CDR2 SYGVQD (reference sequence). V was cut by 4 bases and J by 3 bases, with 13 bases left in between. This CDR3 has 14 residues. In DNA, the CDR3 is TGCGCCAGCAGTGCAGACCCTGAGGGCTACGAGCAGTACTTC. Its translation is CASSADPEGYEQYF.

CDR3 nucleotide sequence: TGTGCCACCGTGGGGGAGACAACCGAGCAGTACTTC. Translation: CATVGETTEQYF. The rearrangement joins TRBV27 to TRBJ2-7; D tentatively reads TRBD1 or TRBD2 (5 bases each). The V end was cut by 10 bases, the J end by 6 bases, with 16 bases between. The CDR3 consists of 12 residues. The germline V gene has CDR1 MNHEY and CDR2 SMNVEV (reference sequence).

The chain joins TRBV19 to TRBJ2-7; tentative D call: TRBD1 (6 bases). Germline-derived CDR1 and CDR2 are LNHDA and SQIVND (reference sequence). V shed 8 bases and J shed 3 bases, with 17 bases lying between them. The CDR3 consists of 14 residues. The chain's CDR3 is CASSIGQLYYEQYF. In DNA, the CDR3 is TGTGCCAGTTCAATAGGACAGCTCTACTACGAGCAGTACTTC. The full variable domain, its missing parts supplied by reference TRBV19 and TRBJ2-7, is DGGITQSPKYLFRKEGQNVTLSCEQNLNHDAMYWYRQDPGQGLRLIYYSQIVNDFQKGDIAEGYSVSREKKESFPLTVTSAQKNPTAFYLCASSIGQLYYEQYFGPGTRLTVT.

The chain carries TRBV30 and TRBJ2-2; no clear D. There are 16 residues in the CDR3. V was trimmed by 0 bases and J by 2 bases, leaving 13 bases between them. Germline CDR1 reads GTSNPN; CDR2 reads SVGIG (reference sequence). CDR3 in DNA: TGTGCCTGGAGTGTACTTGACTTCTTAAACACCGGGGAGCTGTTTTTT. Translated, it gives CAWSVLDFLNTGELFF.

This clone was counted between two and nine times. This chain uses TRBV7-2 with TRBJ1-1; TRBD1 is a possible D gene (5 bases). Trimming took 5 bases from V and 10 from J, leaving 17 bases between them. CDR1 and CDR2 (germline): SGHTA, FQGNSA. The length of the CDR3 is 13 residues. The CDR3 nucleotides read TGTGCCAGCAGCCCCCTCCGAGGGGAGAGAGCTTTCTTT. This gives the protein CASSPLRGERAFF. The whole variable domain, remainder taken from reference TRBV7-2 and TRBJ1-1, is GAGVSQSPSNKVTEKGKDVELRCDPISGHTALYWYRQSLGQGLEFLIYFQGNSAPDKSGLPSDRFSAERTGGSVSTLTIQRTQQEDSAVYLCASSPLRGERAFFGQGTRLTVV.

The chain combines TRBV10-1 with TRBJ2-7; D uncertain. Germline V gives CDR1 WNHNN, CDR2 SYGVQD (reference sequence). V dropped 0 bases and J dropped 5 bases, with 11 bases sitting between them. This CDR3 contains 14 residues. This chain's CDR3 is CASSESTNNDEQYF. The CDR3 nucleotides are TGCGCCAGCAGTGAGTCGACGAATAACGACGAGCAGTACTTC.